The clone carrying this TCR beta chain was counted a few times. Followed over time, Seattle patients had been enrolled while infection was active. The sample originates from a study of blood T cell repertoires in COVID-19. Overall study: PBMCs, B-cell-depleted T cells, or T cells provided the cDNA or gDNA that made up the material.

Germline values: CDR1 SGHRS, CDR2 YFSETQ. After removal of 4 bases from V and 1 base from J, the junction contained 5 bases not matched to a gene. This CDR3 region has 15 residues. Generated by immunoSEQ multiplex PCR, the TCRdb table keeps only in-frame clones and is missing some. Of more than 200,000 clones listed, roughly 86% are singletons. The genes are TRBV5-1 and TRBJ1-1, with 9 bases matching TRBD1. The clonotype originates from a woman in her fifties or sixties with COVID-19, enrolled during active disease. The source material was peripheral blood. CDR3 sequence reads: CASSRRTGENTEAFF. CDR3 DNA sequence: TGCGCCAGCAGCAGAAGGACAGGGGAGAACACTGAAGCTTTCTTT.